This section outlines one T cell receptor (beta chain) sequence together with its context. CDR1 SEHNR and CDR2 FQNEAQ come from the germline V gene (reference sequence). The CDR3 is 16 residues long. Trimming stripped 4 bases from V and 3 bases from J, with 17 bases between. This sample stems from a study of response to subunit inactivated influenza vaccine. TCRdb re-called the RT-PCR reads through MiXCR, storing one row per CDR3 protein. The table lists 650,000 to 800,000 distinct CDR3 sequences, over 11% of them singletons, with around 7.3% in the top ten. This TCR was recovered from a middle-aged man who received an inactivated influenza vaccine. The sequencing here drew on PBMCs from blood, taken around two weeks before vaccination. The chain joins TRBV7-9 to TRBJ2-3; D perhaps matches TRBD2 (7 bases). This CDR3 is CASSSGGGGRTDTQYF. CDR3 bases: TGTGCCAGCAGCTCTGGTGGGGGCGGGAGAACAGATACGCAGTATTTT.